The 26 T cell receptor beta chains below all came from one sample that was sequenced in a study of blood T cell repertoires in COVID-19. Assay used: immunoSEQ multiplex PCR; TCRdb lists only in-frame clones, some missing. Here the sample spans hundreds of thousands of clones, 82% being singletons. The sample comprised PBMCs or T cells enriched from blood (not recorded which). All receptors come from a man in his forties who had been exposed to COVID-19.

This clone was counted many times. This chain uses TRBV5-1 with TRBJ2-4, with D hard to call. From germline, CDR1 is SGHRS and CDR2 YFSETQ. Trimming took 4 bases from V and 5 from J, leaving 10 bases between them. This CDR3 is 13 amino acids long. CDR3: CASSLDGQNIQYF. The CDR3 nucleotides read TGCGCCAGCAGCCTAGACGGCCAAAACATTCAGTACTTC.

The chain joins TRBV5-5 to TRBJ2-2; 10 bases fit TRBD2. The CDR3 totals 15 residues. The V segment lost 5 bases and the J segment 6 bases; nucleotides outside the gene matches: 7. CDR1 and CDR2 (germline): SGHKS, YYEKEE (reference sequence). The CDR3 loop reads CASSRAGGRAGELFF. The CDR3 DNA reads TGTGCCAGCAGTCGAGCGGGAGGGAGGGCCGGGGAGCTGTTTTTT.

The V call is TRBV19, the J call TRBJ2-7; 7 bases line up with TRBD2. J was trimmed by 3 bases and V by 3 bases; bases with no gene match: 8. The CDR3 has 15 residues. CDR1 is LNHDA and CDR2 is SQIVND in the germline V gene (reference sequence). The CDR3 DNA is TGTGCCAGTAGTATGTTGTCTAGCGGCAACTACGAGCAGTACTTC. Translating gives CASSMLSSGNYEQYF.

The chain carries TRBV13 and TRBJ2-1; 8 positions agree with TRBD2. Germline CDR1 PRHDT, CDR2 FYEKMQ (reference sequence). J lost 9 bases, V lost 3 bases, and 1 base had no gene match. The CDR3 runs to 12 residues. CDR3 sequence reads: CASSLAGGEQFF. Written as DNA, the CDR3 is TGTGCCAGCAGCTTGGCGGGGGGTGAGCAGTTCTTC. Together with reference TRBV13 and TRBJ2-1, the CDR3 gives the full variable domain: AAGVIQSPRHLIKEKRETATLKCYPIPRHDTVYWYQQGPGQDPQFLISFYEKMQSDKGSIPDRFSAQQFSDYHSELNMSSLELGDSALYFCASSLAGGEQFFGPGTRLTVL.

This chain joins TRBV18 and TRBJ1-6; TRBD1 agrees at 8 bases. J lost 7 bases, V lost 3 bases, and 8 bases had no gene match. The CDR3 contains 16 residues. CDR1 KGHSH and CDR2 LQKENI come from the germline V gene. This CDR3 is CASSPGTGQVNSPLHF. The CDR3 nucleotides are TGTGCCAGCTCACCGGGGACGGGACAGGTGAATTCACCCCTCCACTTT.

The chain uses TRBV30 and TRBJ1-1; tentatively, D is TRBD1 (5 bases). V shed 4 bases and J shed 8 bases, with 11 bases lying between them. Per germline, CDR1 GTSNPN and CDR2 SVGIG (reference sequence). CDR3 length: 11 amino acids. CDR3 region: CAWNANREAFF. The CDR3 bases are TGTGCCTGGAACGCCAACAGGGAAGCTTTCTTT.

The rearrangement links TRBV18 to TRBJ1-2; D not resolved. V lost 3 bases and J 4 bases, leaving 12 bases between the germline ends. Per germline, CDR1 KGHSH and CDR2 LQKENI. CDR3 size: 14 residues. CDR3 sequence: CASSPTAGSYGYTF. DNA of the CDR3: TGTGCCAGCTCACCCACCGCGGGGAGCTATGGCTACACCTTC. Complete variable domain (other parts from reference TRBV18 and TRBJ1-2): NAGVMQNPRHLVRRRGQEARLRCSPMKGHSHVYWYRQLPEEGLKFMVYLQKENIIDESGMPKERFSAEFPKEGPSILRIQQVVRGDSAAYFCASSPTAGSYGYTFGSGTRLTVV.

The rearrangement joins TRBV24-1 to TRBJ2-7; the match to TRBD1 covers 8 bases. Looked up from germline, CDR1 is KGHDR and CDR2 is SFDVKD. The J segment lost 5 bases and the V segment lost 4 bases, leaving 9 bases of the junction unmatched. The CDR3 has 15 residues. The CDR3 nucleotides are TGTGCCACCAGTGACCCCGGACAGGGTCGGAACGAGCAGTACTTC. Its translation is CATSDPGQGRNEQYF.

The rearrangement joins TRBV19 to TRBJ2-3, with 7 bases matching TRBD1. Germline-derived CDR1 and CDR2 are LNHDA and SQIVND (reference sequence). V was clipped by 6 bases and J by 2 bases; unmatched bases: 11. The CDR3 has 16 amino acids. CDR3 sequence (DNA): TGTGCCAGTAGCGATCCCCGGGACAGCTACACAGATACGCAGTATTTT. Translating gives CASSDPRDSYTDTQYF.

V is TRBV12-5 and J is TRBJ1-5, with 8 nucleotides matching TRBD1. The V gene end was trimmed by 2 bases and the J gene end by 4 bases; junction bases not matched to a gene: 16. The CDR3 has 19 residues. The germline gives CDR1 LGHNT, CDR2 FRNRAP. Here the CDR3 DNA reads TGTGCTAGTGGTTTGTTCACCAGGGGGCTGATTATATCAAATCAGCCCCAGCATTTT. It is translated as CASGLFTRGLIISNQPQHF.

V usage is TRBV24-1 and J usage is TRBJ1-2, with D hard to call. V was shortened by 3 bases and J by 8 bases, with 15 bases between the two germline ends. CDR3 length: 14 residues. Germline V CDR1 and CDR2: KGHDR, SFDVKD. CDR3 DNA sequence: TGTGCCACCAGTGATACCCGCGGGTTTCTGGGCTACACCTTC. This gives the protein CATSDTRGFLGYTF.

To note about this clone: The junction departs from the called germline gene at one end, perhaps through a read error. The chain has TRBV11-2 and TRBJ2-7; D possibly corresponds to TRBD1 (5 bases). Germline assignment: CDR1 SGHAT and CDR2 FQNNGV. The CDR3 totals 11 residues. The CDR3 loop is CGTSGFYEQYF. The CDR3 DNA is TGCGGCACTTCAGGGTTCTACGAGCAGTACTTC.

The chain carries TRBV18 and TRBJ1-1, with D tentatively TRBD1 (5 bases). This CDR3 spans 16 amino acids. Germline CDR1 KGHSH, CDR2 LQKENI. Trimming removed 3 bases at V and 1 base at J, with 15 bases between. Here the CDR3 DNA reads TGTGCCAGCTCACCGGCCAGGGCAATCGGGAACACTGAAGCTTTCTTT. It encodes CASSPARAIGNTEAFF.

The V call is TRBV6-5, the J call TRBJ1-2; TRBD1 aligns across 10 bases. The germline V gene has CDR1 MNHEY and CDR2 SVGAGI. CDR3 length: 15 residues. Trimming took 4 bases from V and 4 from J; bases not matched to a gene: 6. The CDR3 spells CASSFSGTGAYGYTF. Written as DNA, the CDR3 is TGTGCCAGCAGTTTCTCCGGGACAGGGGCCTATGGCTACACCTTC.

In its sample, this clone was seen once. CDR3 region: CASSFSGREGFAGRYF. As DNA, the CDR3 is TGTGCCAGCAGTTTCAGTGGGCGGGAGGGATTTGCCGGTCGGTACTTC. The chain links TRBV27 to TRBJ2-7; 9 bases agree with TRBD2. V was pared by 3 bases and J by 12 bases, with 18 bases of the junction left unmatched. This CDR3 comprises 16 residues. Germline CDR1 MNHEY, CDR2 SMNVEV (reference sequence).

The genes are TRBV5-1 and TRBJ2-4; a weak D match, TRBD2 (6 bases). V dropped 4 bases and J dropped 1 base, with 9 bases sitting between them. Germline CDR1 reads SGHRS; CDR2 reads YFSETQ. This CDR3 contains 14 residues. The CDR3 DNA is TGCGCCAGCAGCCCCCGGGGGGCCAAAAACATTCAGTACTTC. This encodes CASSPRGAKNIQYF. The full variable domain, its missing parts supplied by reference TRBV5-1 and TRBJ2-4, is KAGVTQTPRYLIKTRGQQVTLSCSPISGHRSVSWYQQTPGQGLQFLFEYFSETQRNKGNFPGRFSGRQFSNSRSEMNVSTLELGDSALYLCASSPRGAKNIQYFGAGTRLSVL.

This clone was recorded a few times. The V gene is TRBV7-2, the J gene TRBJ2-7; 9 bases line up with TRBD2. This CDR3 contains 15 residues. Germline CDR1 is SGHTA and CDR2 is FQGNSA. J lost 2 bases, V lost 1 base, and 3 bases had no gene match. CDR3: CASSLEGTSTYEQYF. The CDR3 DNA sequence: TGTGCCAGCAGCTTAGAGGGGACTAGCACCTACGAGCAGTACTTC.

V gene TRBV11-3 combines with J gene TRBJ2-3; D is possibly TRBD2 (5 bases). Trimming removed 3 bases from V and 9 bases from J, with 10 bases in between. CDR3 length equals 12 residues. From germline, CDR1 is SGHNT and CDR2 YENEEA. CDR3 nucleotides: TGTGCCAGCAGCTTTCCGGGCGGGACGCAGTATTTT. Residues: CASSFPGGTQYF.

V is TRBV5-1 and J is TRBJ2-1; tentative D call: TRBD1 (5 bases). Germline CDR1 SGHRS, CDR2 YFSETQ. The length of the CDR3 is 14 residues. V was clipped by 2 bases and J by 8 bases, with 14 bases between them. The CDR3 region has the DNA TGCGCCAGCAGCTTACAAACCAGGGTATATGAGCAGTTCTTC. Translated: CASSLQTRVYEQFF.

The rearrangement joins TRBV30 to TRBJ2-7; 12 bases line up with TRBD1. Trimming at V came to 2 bases and at J to 4 bases, leaving 3 bases not matched to a gene. CDR1 is GTSNPN and CDR2 is SVGIG in the germline V gene (reference sequence). The CDR3 runs 14 residues. The CDR3 region is CAWSRDRGRYEQYF. DNA for the CDR3: TGTGCCTGGAGTAGGGACAGGGGGCGGTACGAGCAGTACTTC.

The chain joins TRBV9 to TRBJ2-7, with 11 positions matching TRBD1. This CDR3 spans 14 amino acids. Germline-derived CDR1 and CDR2 are SGDLS and YYNGEE. V lost 6 bases to trimming and J lost 3 bases; unmatched junction nucleotides: 5. The CDR3 region has the DNA TGTGCCAGCACCCCGGGGACAGGGGGCTACGAGCAGTACTTC. This codes for CASTPGTGGYEQYF.

This chain uses TRBV30 with TRBJ1-3, with D unclear. Trimming cost V 4 bases and J 3 bases, with 19 bases left between them. This CDR3 spans 16 amino acids. CDR1 is GTSNPN, CDR2 SVGIG, per germline (reference sequence). CDR3 nucleotide sequence: TGTGCCTGGACCCGGGCGGGTCTCCTCGGTGGAAACACCATATATTTT. It codes for CAWTRAGLLGGNTIYF.

This clone was picked up one time. The V gene is TRBV7-8, the J gene TRBJ1-4; TRBD1 might be the D (6 bases). V lost 5 bases and J 10 bases, leaving 17 bases between the germline ends. Germline V gene sequence: CDR1 SGHVS, CDR2 FQNEAQ. The CDR3 totals 14 residues. The CDR3 region is CASSEPGQSGKLFF. CDR3 nucleotide sequence: TGTGCCAGCAGCGAGCCGGGACAATCGGGAAAACTGTTTTTT.

J is TRBJ2-2 and V is TRBV5-1; 8 bases fit TRBD1. The V gene end was trimmed by 3 bases and the J gene end by 3 bases; junction bases not matched to a gene: 10. The CDR3 covers 17 residues. CDR1 SGHRS and CDR2 YFSETQ come from the germline V gene. CDR3 protein: CASSWNTGGSDTGELFF. DNA of the CDR3: TGCGCCAGCAGCTGGAACACAGGGGGGTCGGACACCGGGGAGCTGTTTTTT.

The chain is built from TRBV5-1 and TRBJ2-1; D is undetermined. CDR3 length: 14 residues. Germline-derived CDR1 and CDR2 are SGHRS and YFSETQ. V was pared by 0 bases and J by 7 bases, with 11 bases between. The CDR3 region is CASSLEATKNEQFF. The DNA for the CDR3 is TGCGCCAGCAGCTTGGAGGCGACAAAAAATGAGCAGTTCTTC.

The rearrangement uses TRBV12-3 or TRBV12-4 and TRBJ2-7, with D possibly being TRBD1 (5 bases). Trimming pared 1 base from V and 3 bases from J, leaving 7 bases between. The CDR3 loop spans 13 amino acids. CDR3 nucleotide sequence: TGTGCCAGCAGTTTAGGACAGTACTACGAGCAGTACTTC. Translating gives CASSLGQYYEQYF.